The 28 T cell receptor beta chains below were found in one sample sequenced in a study of blood T cell repertoires in COVID-19. Clones were sequenced by immunoSEQ multiplex PCR, and TCRdb holds only the in-frame ones, with some missing. This table has under 250,000 clones, roughly 85% appearing once. Sequenced sample: peripheral blood. The source of these receptors is a woman between 65 and 79 years old with active or convalescent COVID-19.

The chain uses TRBV6-6 and TRBJ2-4, with D possibly TRBD2 on 5 matching bases. Germline values: CDR1 MNHNY, CDR2 SVGAGI (reference sequence). This CDR3 comprises 13 residues. V lost 11 bases and J 8 bases, leaving 19 bases between the germline ends. This chain's CDR3 is CAGQTFAEDIQYF. CDR3 coding DNA: TGTGCCGGTCAGACCTTTGCGGAGGACATTCAGTACTTC.

The chain recombines TRBV5-1 with TRBJ2-1; possibly TRBD1 for D (6 bases). CDR1 and CDR2 (germline): SGHRS, YFSETQ. The CDR3 has 14 amino acids. Trimming removed 0 bases from V and 4 bases from J, with 8 bases in between. The CDR3 coding sequence is TGCGCCAGCAGCTTGGCCGACAGGTACAATGAGCAGTTCTTC. Protein product: CASSLADRYNEQFF.

V usage is TRBV7-6 and J usage is TRBJ2-3, with 9 bases aligning to TRBD2. CDR1 and CDR2 (germline): SGHVS, FNYEAQ. The CDR3 length is 15 residues. Trimming cost V 1 base and J 3 bases; bases outside gene matches: 2. CDR3 amino acids: CASSLVAGGTDTQYF. In nucleotides, the CDR3 is TGTGCCAGCAGCTTAGTTGCGGGGGGGACAGATACGCAGTATTTT.

Remarks on this clone: An end of the junction differs from the germline gene, which may be a read error. The genes are TRBV6-2 or TRBV6-3 and TRBJ2-1; D not resolved. This CDR3 comprises 12 residues. Germline assignment: CDR1 MNHEY and CDR2 SVGEGT. The CDR3 DNA sequence: TGTGCCAGCAGTTACGCCGTAACTTGGTCCGTCTTC. Residues: CASSYAVTWSVF.

The CDR3 DNA follows: TGTGCCAGCAGTGACCTAGCGGGATATGAGCAGTTCTTC. It is translated as CASSDLAGYEQFF. The genes are TRBV2 and TRBJ2-1; TRBD2 agrees at 9 bases. This CDR3 has 13 amino acids. The germline V gene has CDR1 SNHLY and CDR2 FYNNEI. V lost 3 bases, J lost 8 bases, and 2 bases stayed unmatched.

This clone showed up just once. The chain joins TRBV10-3 to TRBJ2-2; TRBD1 aligns across 10 bases. The CDR3 has 14 amino acids. Unmatched junction bases numbered 8, after V lost 11 bases and J lost 5 bases. Germline CDR1 is ENHRY and CDR2 is SYGVKD. The CDR3 protein is CAVATGGRTGELFF. The CDR3 DNA reads TGTGCCGTTGCGACAGGGGGCAGGACCGGGGAGCTGTTTTTT.

This clone occurred once. The CDR3 sequence is CASSENSGRASGANVLTF. The CDR3 nucleotides are TGTGCCAGCAGCGAAAACAGCGGGAGGGCCTCTGGGGCCAACGTCCTGACTTTC. This chain joins TRBV7-6 and TRBJ2-6; the match to TRBD2 covers 10 bases. The CDR3 runs to 18 residues. The J segment lost 0 bases and the V segment lost 5 bases, leaving 7 bases of the junction unmatched. Germline CDR1 reads SGHVS; CDR2 reads FNYEAQ.

The chain uses TRBV29-1 and TRBJ2-1, with 10 bases matching TRBD2. The CDR3 is 17 residues long. Germline values: CDR1 SQVTM, CDR2 ANQGSEA. Trimming cost V 4 bases and J 0 bases; bases outside gene matches: 9. This chain's CDR3 is CSVGGAGGLSSYNEQFF. CDR3 DNA sequence: TGCAGCGTTGGTGGAGCGGGGGGGTTGAGCTCCTACAATGAGCAGTTCTTC.

The rearrangement links TRBV6-2 or TRBV6-3 to TRBJ2-7; the D is unclear. Trimming removed 4 bases at V and 8 bases at J, with 12 bases between. The CDR3 covers 12 residues. Germline V CDR1 and CDR2: MNHEY, SVGEGT. The CDR3 nucleotides are TGTGCCAGCAGTTTCGGGTTGCCGCAGCAGTACTTC. This encodes CASSFGLPQQYF.

This chain uses TRBV2 with TRBJ2-5; no clear D. The CDR3 loop spans 12 amino acids. The germline gives CDR1 SNHLY, CDR2 FYNNEI. Trimming removed 3 bases at V and 5 bases at J, with 7 bases between. The DNA of the CDR3 is TGTGCCAGCAGTGACGACTGGGAGACCCAGTACTTC. Translated: CASSDDWETQYF.

This chain uses TRBV7-6 with TRBJ1-4, with 9 bases matching TRBD1. CDR1 is SGHVS and CDR2 is FNYEAQ in the germline V gene. The CDR3 totals 15 residues. After removal of 1 base from V and 7 bases from J, the junction contained 4 bases not matched to a gene. The CDR3 region has the DNA TGTGCCAGCAGCTTAGAACAGGGGGCTGGTGAAAAACTGTTTTTT. Encoded protein: CASSLEQGAGEKLFF.

The chain employs TRBV2 and TRBJ1-5, with no clear D. The CDR3 consists of 15 residues. Trimming shortened V by 6 bases and J by 1 base, and 13 bases separated the two germline ends. CDR1 SNHLY and CDR2 FYNNEI come from the germline V gene. CDR3 DNA sequence: TGTGCCAGCAGGGGAGCCCGTGGGAGCAATCAGCCCCAGCATTTT. This sequence encodes CASRGARGSNQPQHF.

The V gene is TRBV12-5, the J gene TRBJ1-2; possibly TRBD1 for D (6 bases). Trimming pared 4 bases from V and 6 bases from J, leaving 15 bases between. The CDR3 is made up of 14 amino acids. Germline V gene sequence: CDR1 LGHNT, CDR2 FRNRAP. The CDR3, as DNA: TGTGCTAGTGGTTCCACGGACAGAATCAATGGCTACACCTTC. The encoded protein is CASGSTDRINGYTF. Variable domain in full (rest from reference TRBV12-5 and TRBJ1-2): DARVTQTPRHKVTEMGQEVTMRCQPILGHNTVFWYRQTMMQGLELLAYFRNRAPLDDSGMPKDRFSAEMPDATLATLKIQPSEPRDSAVYFCASGSTDRINGYTFGSGTRLTVV.

V is TRBV5-1 and J is TRBJ1-2; 9 nucleotides align to TRBD1. Germline-derived CDR1 and CDR2 are SGHRS and YFSETQ. This CDR3 spans 14 amino acids. The V segment lost 4 bases and the J segment 8 bases; nucleotides outside the gene matches: 9. The CDR3 DNA sequence: TGCGCCAGCAGCCCGACGACAGGGGGGGACGGCTACACCTTC. Its protein product is CASSPTTGGDGYTF.

CDR3 sequence reads: CASRSPGPTGELFF. CDR3 coding DNA: TGTGCCAGCAGATCCCCAGGGCCCACCGGGGAGCTGTTTTTT. The chain has TRBV6-5 and TRBJ2-2; D is perhaps TRBD1 (5 bases). The CDR3 length is 14 residues. V dropped 6 bases and J dropped 4 bases, with 12 bases sitting between them. The V gene's germline CDR1 is MNHEY and CDR2 SVGAGI.

V is TRBV5-1 and J is TRBJ2-6; D gene unclear. The ends were cut back, 0 bases at V and 0 bases at J, with 7 bases in the middle. This CDR3 is built from 16 residues. The germline CDR1 and CDR2 sequences are SGHRS and YFSETQ. CDR3 in DNA: TGCGCCAGCAGCTTGGGGGCAGACTCTGGGGCCAACGTCCTGACTTTC. Encoded protein: CASSLGADSGANVLTF.

This sequence joins TRBV30 and TRBJ1-4; TRBD1 agrees at 7 bases. The CDR3 has 13 amino acids. Germline CDR1 GTSNPN, CDR2 SVGIG (reference sequence). The ends lost 5 bases at V and 4 bases at J; junction bases unmatched: 4. As DNA, the CDR3 is TGTGCCTGGGAACAGGGGTATAATGAAAAACTGTTTTTT. As protein: CAWEQGYNEKLFF. Filled out from reference TRBV30 and TRBJ1-4, the complete variable domain reads SQTIHQWPATLVQPVGSPLSLECTVEGTSNPNLYWYRQAAGRGLQLLFYSVGIGQISSEVPQNLSASRPQDRQFILSSKKLLLSDSGFYLCAWEQGYNEKLFFGSGTQLSVL.

This chain uses TRBV5-1 with TRBJ1-3; the D is unclear. This CDR3 is 17 amino acids long. Germline V gives CDR1 SGHRS, CDR2 YFSETQ. V was cut by 0 bases and J by 0 bases, with 13 bases left in between. This CDR3 is CASSLGPGLSSGNTIYF. The CDR3 region has the DNA TGCGCCAGCAGCTTGGGCCCAGGATTGAGCTCTGGAAACACCATATATTTT.

The chain recombines TRBV5-1 with TRBJ2-5; 10 nucleotides align to TRBD2. From germline, CDR1 is SGHRS and CDR2 YFSETQ. There are 15 residues in the CDR3. V trimming: 4 bases; J trimming: 4 bases; junction bases outside the gene matches: 7. The CDR3 sequence is CASSPGLAAPETQYF. The CDR3 nucleotides read TGCGCCAGCAGCCCAGGACTAGCGGCCCCAGAGACCCAGTACTTC. The full variable domain, completed using reference TRBV5-1 and TRBJ2-5, is KAGVTQTPRYLIKTRGQQVTLSCSPISGHRSVSWYQQTPGQGLQFLFEYFSETQRNKGNFPGRFSGRQFSNSRSEMNVSTLELGDSALYLCASSPGLAAPETQYFGPGTRLLVL.

This clone has only one observation. V and J are TRBV29-1 and TRBJ2-5; possibly TRBD2 for D (5 bases). The CDR3 sequence is 12 residues long. The germline V gene has CDR1 SQVTM and CDR2 ANQGSEA. V was pared by 5 bases and J by 5 bases, with 12 bases between. The chain's CDR3 is CSVSSTGETQYF. The CDR3 DNA is TGCAGCGTTTCCTCGACGGGGGAGACCCAGTACTTC.

V is TRBV9 and J is TRBJ1-2; weak D call: TRBD1 (6 bases). This CDR3 has 13 residues. Germline-derived CDR1 and CDR2 are SGDLS and YYNGEE. The V end lost 4 bases, the J end lost 5 bases, and 12 bases lay between the germline ends. CDR3 sequence: CASSSGQIYGYTF. CDR3 bases: TGTGCCAGCAGCTCCGGACAGATTTATGGCTACACCTTC.

This chain links TRBV30 with TRBJ2-1; D is possibly TRBD1 (5 bases). The CDR3 is made up of 12 amino acids. The V gene lost 2 bases and the J gene lost 5 bases, with 7 bases spanning the gap. Germline-derived CDR1 and CDR2 are GTSNPN and SVGIG (reference sequence). The CDR3 DNA is TGTGCCTGGAGTCAGGGCCACAATGAGCAGTTCTTC. Amino acid sequence: CAWSQGHNEQFF.

V and J are TRBV6-5 and TRBJ1-3, with a weak D call TRBD1 (6 bases). The V gene lost 7 bases and the J gene lost 0 bases, with 7 bases spanning the gap. Germline V gene data show CDR1 as MNHEY and CDR2 as SVGAGI. CDR3 size: 13 residues. Here the CDR3 reads CASKGDSGNTIYF. The CDR3, as DNA: TGTGCCAGCAAGGGGGACTCTGGAAACACCATATATTTT.

The chain recombines TRBV29-1 with TRBJ1-1; D call uncertain. V lost 7 bases to trimming and J lost 3 bases, with 9 bases between them. There are 11 residues in the CDR3. Germline CDR1 reads SQVTM; CDR2 reads ANQGSEA. CDR3 coding DNA: TGCAGCGCCCGGAGGGACACTGAAGCTTTCTTT. Translated, it gives CSARRDTEAFF.

In this sample, this clone turned up once. V and J are TRBV11-3 and TRBJ2-1, with 9 bases identical to TRBD2. Germline trimming cut 1 base from V and 7 bases from J; bases unmatched to any gene: 11. Germline CDR1 and CDR2: SGHNT and YENEEA. The CDR3 covers 17 residues. The chain's CDR3 is CASSLGIAGGPWNEQFF. CDR3 nucleotide sequence: TGTGCCAGCAGCTTAGGGATTGCGGGAGGGCCCTGGAATGAGCAGTTCTTC. The whole variable domain, remainder taken from reference TRBV11-3 and TRBJ2-1, is EAGVVQSPRYKIIEKKQPVAFWCNPISGHNTLYWYLQNLGQGPELLIRYENEEAVDDSQLPKDRFSAERLKGVDSTLKIQPAELGDSAVYLCASSLGIAGGPWNEQFFGPGTRLTVL.

This clone was found once. The V call is TRBV6-5, the J call TRBJ2-7, with TRBD1 as a possible D gene (5 bases). The V end lost 8 bases, the J end lost 1 base, and 9 bases lay between the germline ends. Germline V gene lookup returns CDR1 MNHEY and CDR2 SVGAGI. This CDR3 has 12 amino acids. CDR3 sequence: CASLTASYEQYF. CDR3 DNA: TGTGCCAGCTTGACAGCATCCTACGAGCAGTACTTC.

A single count supports this clone. This chain connects TRBV28 to TRBJ1-1, with D uncertain. This CDR3 spans 12 amino acids. Trimming pared 3 bases from V and 3 bases from J, leaving 5 bases between. Germline CDR1 is MDHEN and CDR2 is SYDVKM. The CDR3 coding sequence is TGTGCCAGCAGTTTCTCTGACACTGAAGCTTTCTTT. It is translated as CASSFSDTEAFF.

The V gene is TRBV2, the J gene TRBJ2-1; D gene uncertain. The V end was cut by 4 bases, the J end by 7 bases, with 11 bases between. Germline V gene sequence: CDR1 SNHLY, CDR2 FYNNEI. The CDR3 is made up of 13 amino acids. The CDR3 spells CASSVRLDNEQFF. DNA of the CDR3: TGTGCCAGCAGTGTTCGGCTAGATAATGAGCAGTTCTTC.